This T cell receptor (beta chain) was obtained from a study of T-cell memory formation after mild COVID-19 (dated by TCRdb to the early 2020s). Background for the entire study: TCR sequence clusters from the two donors were largely donor specific. Longitudinal TCRalpha and TCRbeta repertoire sequencing tracked T-cell clones expanding and contracting after mild COVID-19 in a couple of donors. Two young, previously healthy adult volunteers made up the cohort, one male and one female.

This clonotype was seen a handful of times. It has no known antigen specificity. No much larger clonotype is one base removed from it; base qualities were not supplied. Ficoll-Paque density gradient centrifugation was used to isolate PBMCs. For sequencing, an Illumina NovaSeq 6000 was employed. TCRalpha and TCRbeta cDNA libraries were built by 5'RACE with constant-segment primers, adding sample barcodes and unique molecular identifiers. RNA was extracted from every sample with Trizol reagent. The libraries were amplified in two PCR steps, and the second step added a second sample barcode and Illumina TruSeq adapters. Libraries were sequenced on an Illumina NovaSeq with 2 x 150 bp paired-end reads. The authors' pipeline ran thus. Demultiplexing of reads and collapsing into UMI-guided consensus sequences were performed with migec v1.2.7. Using mixcr v2.1.11, UMI consensuses were aligned to TRA and TRB V and J templates and then assembled into clonotypes. Expanded or contracted clonotypes were those called significant by both edgeR and NoisET, with noise models trained on biological replicates. For edgeR calls, the thresholds were a false discovery rate-adjusted p below 0.01 and a log2 fold-change of 1. As an exploratory analysis of dynamics, max-normalized trajectories of the 1000 most abundant clonotypes were examined with PCA combined with hierarchical clustering. Separately sequenced CD4+ and CD8+ repertoires were used to assign a CD4 or CD8 phenotype to each responding clone. TCRdb applied fastp at Q25 and MiXCR to the public reads, then kept only in-frame beta chains. Each record represents a unique CDR3 protein, reported with the most common genes and DNA among its rows. In this record, the V and J calls reflect TCRdb's handling and not the investigators' own analysis. In all, the sample holds about 190,000 distinct CDR3 sequences, and around 16% of those were seen once. 2% to 2.5% of the sample is held by the ten biggest clonotypes.

Overall results and qualifications from the work: SARS-CoV-2 specificity of the second-wave clones peaking on day 37 was not confirmed. From day 15 to 85, contracting clones showed balanced CD4/CD8 phenotypes, whereas a second wave of clones that expanded from day 15 to 37 leaned towards CD4+. Contracting CD4+ clones appeared mostly in the CM and EM memory subsets, whereas CD8+ clones were enriched in EMRA. The detection of some responding clones in pre-infection memory suggests that pre-existing cross-reactive memory T cells joined the SARS-CoV-2 response. The study covered only a couple of mild cases, and larger cohorts including severe cases with pre-infection samples were considered necessary.

Inclusive of the bounding cysteine and phenylalanine, the CDR3 is 13 residues long. Only the CDR3 DNA is retained, 39 bases long and in frame from the first base. Relative to germline, V is 6 bases shorter and J is 2 bases shorter, with 11 bases between their ends. The sequence is built from TRBV12-3 or TRBV12-4 and TRBJ2-7, with the D gene uncertain. The TCR comes from an adult woman who had mild COVID-19 (a few samples of this study predate the infection). The sample titles of this study are shuffled in the database, so cell type and time point are left out; the donor was told from shared clones. The sequenced sample was PBMCs or a T cell subset sorted from them (not recorded which). At the DNA level, the sequence is TGTGCCAGCAGAGTAGATGCGACCTACGAGCAGTACTTC. It codes for CASRVDATYEQYF.